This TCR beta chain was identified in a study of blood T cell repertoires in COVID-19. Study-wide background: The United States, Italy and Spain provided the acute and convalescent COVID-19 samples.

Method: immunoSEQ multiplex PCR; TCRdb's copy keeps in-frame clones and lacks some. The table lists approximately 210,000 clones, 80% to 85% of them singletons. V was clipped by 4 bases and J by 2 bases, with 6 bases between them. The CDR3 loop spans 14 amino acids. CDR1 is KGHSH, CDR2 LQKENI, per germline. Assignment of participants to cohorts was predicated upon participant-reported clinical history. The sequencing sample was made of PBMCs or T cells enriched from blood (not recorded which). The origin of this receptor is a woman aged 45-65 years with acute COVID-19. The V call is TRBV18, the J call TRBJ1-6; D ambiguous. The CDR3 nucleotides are TGTGCCAGCTCACGGGCAGCCTATAATTCACCCCTCCACTTT. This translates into CASSRAAYNSPLHF.